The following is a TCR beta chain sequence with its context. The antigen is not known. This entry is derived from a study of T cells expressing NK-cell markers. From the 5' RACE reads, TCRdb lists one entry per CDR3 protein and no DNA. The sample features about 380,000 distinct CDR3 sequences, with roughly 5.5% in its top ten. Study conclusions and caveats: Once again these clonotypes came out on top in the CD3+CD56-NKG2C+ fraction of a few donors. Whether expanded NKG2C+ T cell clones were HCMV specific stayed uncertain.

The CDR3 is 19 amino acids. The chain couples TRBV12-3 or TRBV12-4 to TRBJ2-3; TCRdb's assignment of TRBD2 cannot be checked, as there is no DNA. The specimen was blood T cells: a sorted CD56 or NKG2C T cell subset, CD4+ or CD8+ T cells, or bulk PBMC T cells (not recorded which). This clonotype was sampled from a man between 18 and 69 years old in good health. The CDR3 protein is CASRPGLAGPPGSTDTQYF.